This TCR beta chain emerged from a study of blood T cell repertoires in COVID-19 (dated by TCRdb to about 2020). About the study as a whole: The collaborator samples originated in the United States, Italy and Spain and spanned the acute and convalescent phases of COVID-19. Subjects who had been exposed to COVID-19, were actively infected with it, or had recovered from it provided the deeply sampled blood TCRbeta repertoires that made up the dataset. Where available, HLA class I and class II types were taken from metadata supplied by the sample provider and were not determined by assay-based typing. Samples came from the ongoing ImmuneRACE study (first 160 participants) plus 1,254 subjects from 6 global collaborators. The repertoires were made available in a free public database intended to serve as a resource for research on the immune response to SARS-CoV-2. Sample metadata almost always included a de-identified subject ID, COVID-19 status, age in years and sex. The material from the prospective study consisted of cDNA or gDNA derived from T cells, B-cell-depleted T cells, or PBMCs.

Concerning this clone itself: Its antigen target is currently unknown. Nothing much larger sits one base from this clone, and base qualities are not available.

Collaborating institutions collected whole blood in K2EDTA tubes following their own protocols. For TCRbeta analysis, collaborator samples were shipped as frozen whole blood, as isolated PBMCs, or as DNA extracted from either sample type. V is cut by 0 bases and J by 2 bases, and the space between the germline ends is 15 bases. The CDR3 numbers 17 residues from cysteine through phenylalanine. The kept DNA is CDR3 alone, 51 bases in frame from the first base. CDR1 is given as MNHEY and CDR2 as SVGEGT, both from the germline V gene. Study-level results and caveats: The quantity of clinical and demographic metadata differed by source and by participant and was supplied without curation.

The immunoSEQ Assay, a bias-controlled multiplex PCR, was used to amplify TCRbeta CDR3 regions from genomic DNA. Per the source publication's procedure: The number of nucleated cells in each sample was estimated from the amplification of reference gene primers within the assay. To quantify the absolute abundance of each unique TCRbeta CDR3 rearrangement, sequence reads were collapsed and filtered. Productive Simpson clonality was computed per sample as the square root of Simpson's diversity index over productive rearrangements. TCRdb carries this immuneACCESS record with in-frame sequences only. Its versions omit some clonotypes, under half of them owing to an unresolved V gene in the studies checked, with the rest unexplained. The V and J calls and clone size come from that table; D and trimming were worked out from the DNA. The sample profile shows some 16,000 clones; more than 75% of them were found once. Clones ranked in the top ten supply around 14% of the sample.

The chain is made from TRBV6-2 or TRBV6-3 and TRBJ2-3; the D gene is perhaps TRBD2, on 7 matching bases. This TCR came from a human donor in a cohort sampled during active COVID-19. Sequences were obtained from peripheral blood. This receptor has the CDR3 CASSYSAGAMATDTQYF. The nucleotide sequence reads TGTGCCAGCAGTTACTCGGCGGGGGCGATGGCCACAGATACGCAGTATTTT.